The 24 T cell receptor beta chains given below trace back to one sample, sequenced in a study of T-cell memory formation after mild COVID-19. TCRdb re-derived calls from the 5' RACE reads in MiXCR, one entry per CDR3 protein. The table lists hundreds of thousands of distinct CDR3 sequences, around 27% of them singletons, with 13% in the top ten. The sample consisted of PBMCs or a T cell subset sorted from them (not recorded which). The receptors shown here come from an adult woman who had mild COVID-19 (a few samples of this study predate the infection). Cell type and time point are not known.

This clonotype has a handful of counts. This chain joins TRBV7-9 and TRBJ2-7; TRBD2 matches 10 bases. J lost 7 bases, V lost 4 bases, and 7 bases had no gene match. The CDR3 loop spans 14 amino acids. Germline CDR1 is SEHNR and CDR2 is FQNEAQ (reference sequence). CDR3 sequence reads: CASSSRTSGGEQYF. DNA for the CDR3: TGTGCCAGCAGCTCCCGGACTAGCGGAGGGGAGCAGTACTTC.

This clonotype was counted a few times. The V and J genes are TRBV20-1 and TRBJ1-1, with 7 bases aligning to TRBD1. Germline trimming cut 6 bases from V and 0 bases from J; bases unmatched to any gene: 4. Germline-derived CDR1 and CDR2 are DFQATT and SNEGSKA (reference sequence). The CDR3 is 13 amino acids. In DNA form, the CDR3 reads TGCAGTGCGTGGACAGGAATGAACACTGAAGCTTTCTTT. This translates into CSAWTGMNTEAFF.

This rearrangement joins TRBV29-1 to TRBJ1-2; the match to TRBD1 covers 7 bases. With 6 bases clipped from V and 6 bases from J, the junction kept 7 bases outside the gene matches. CDR1 is SQVTM, CDR2 ANQGSEA, per germline. The CDR3 consists of 12 residues. The CDR3 DNA sequence: TGCAGCGTCCAAGAAACAGGGGATGGCTACACCTTC. Protein sequence: CSVQETGDGYTF.

J is TRBJ2-7 and V is TRBV4-3, with D maybe TRBD1 (6 bases). Germline CDR1 and CDR2: LGHNA and YSLEER. Trimming cost V 0 bases and J 2 bases, with 11 bases left between them. This CDR3 is 15 amino acids long. CDR3 bases: TGCGCCAGCAGCCAAGATAGTGGGGGCACCTACGAGCAGTACTTC. Its translation: CASSQDSGGTYEQYF.

The chain carries TRBV20-1 and TRBJ2-1; 16 positions match TRBD2. CDR1 is DFQATT, CDR2 SNEGSKA, per germline (reference sequence). V shed 6 bases and J 4 bases; nucleotides not matched to a gene: 3. The length of the CDR3 is 15 residues. CDR3 in DNA: TGCAGTGCGGGGGGACTAGCGGGAGGGTACAATGAGCAGTTCTTC. It translates to CSAGGLAGGYNEQFF.

J is TRBJ2-1 and V is TRBV20-1; D could derive from TRBD1 or TRBD2 (5 bases each). The CDR3 has 14 residues. V lost 1 base and J 5 bases, leaving 12 bases between the germline ends. Germline CDR1 reads DFQATT; CDR2 reads SNEGSKA (reference sequence). CDR3 DNA: TGCAGTGCTAGAGGTTGGGACGGAGACAATGAGCAGTTCTTC. This translates into CSARGWDGDNEQFF.

This clonotype was counted a single time. The chain joins TRBV4-1 to TRBJ2-7; D may match TRBD1 or TRBD2 (5 bases each). There are 14 residues in the CDR3. CDR1 MGHRA and CDR2 YSYEKL come from the germline V gene. The V gene lost 4 bases and the J gene lost 0 bases, with 10 bases spanning the gap. CDR3: CASSRDGSSYEQYF. CDR3 in DNA: TGCGCCAGCAGCCGGGACGGAAGCTCCTACGAGCAGTACTTC.

This clonotype occurred a few times. The J gene is TRBJ2-2, the V gene TRBV24-1; the D gene could be TRBD1 or TRBD2 (5 bases each). Germline V gene lookup returns CDR1 KGHDR and CDR2 SFDVKD. Trimming cost V 4 bases and J 7 bases, with 15 bases left between them. The CDR3 runs 15 residues. The DNA of the CDR3 is TGTGCCACCAGTGAAGCCGGGACCCTGGGCGGGGAGCTGTTTTTT. It specifies CATSEAGTLGGELFF.

The chain recombines TRBV5-1 with TRBJ1-1; maybe TRBD1 (6 bases). The germline V gene encodes CDR1 SGHRS and CDR2 YFSETQ. V lost 4 bases and J lost 7, with 17 bases in between. The CDR3 runs 14 residues. As DNA, the CDR3 is TGCGCCAGCAGCCCCCTCCTGACAGGCTATGAAGCTTTCTTT. Protein sequence: CASSPLLTGYEAFF.

This clonotype was seen a handful of times. The chain has TRBV10-3 and TRBJ2-1, with D perhaps TRBD1 or TRBD2 (7 bases each). Trimming left V 4 bases short and J 2 bases short, with 12 bases between. Germline CDR1 reads ENHRY; CDR2 reads SYGVKD. The CDR3 spans 15 residues. CDR3 DNA: TGTGCCATCAGTGGGGGGGGACAGCCCTACAATGAGCAGTTCTTC. Translating it yields CAISGGGQPYNEQFF.

This clonotype was recorded a few times. The chain couples TRBV29-1 to TRBJ2-5; D is perhaps TRBD2 (7 bases). V was pared by 4 bases and J by 6 bases, with 24 bases between. The CDR3 is 16 amino acids. In germline, CDR1 is SQVTM, CDR2 ANQGSEA. The CDR3 bases are TGCAGCGTTGCCCTGAACGGGGGGCCGGGTTTAAAGACCCAGTACTTC. Amino acids: CSVALNGGPGLKTQYF.

This chain connects TRBV14 to TRBJ2-5; D is uncertain. V lost 4 bases, J lost 5 bases, and 26 bases lay in between. CDR1 SGHDN and CDR2 FVKESK come from the germline V gene. The CDR3 loop spans 18 amino acids. CDR3 protein: CASSRGRRGVPYRETQYF. The DNA of the CDR3 is TGTGCCAGCAGCCGCGGACGGAGAGGAGTCCCCTACCGTGAGACCCAGTACTTC.

This rearrangement joins TRBV20-1 to TRBJ1-1; tentatively, D is TRBD1 (5 bases). The ends were cut back, 3 bases at V and 2 bases at J, with 10 bases in the middle. Germline loops: CDR1 DFQATT, CDR2 SNEGSKA (reference sequence). The CDR3 loop spans 13 amino acids. CDR3 sequence reads: CSASEWGNTEAFF. The DNA of the CDR3 is TGCAGTGCTAGTGAATGGGGCAACACTGAAGCTTTCTTT.

Details on this clonotype: A read error may produce the germline difference seen at one junction end. The rearrangement links TRBV12-3 or TRBV12-4 to TRBJ1-2, with 7 bases matching TRBD1. The length of the CDR3 is 12 residues. CDR3 amino acids: CASTTGNYVYTF. The CDR3 DNA sequence: TGTGCCAGCACGACAGGGAACTATGTCTACACCTTC.

This clonotype was seen a handful of times. This chain uses TRBV7-2 with TRBJ1-4; D remains unclear. This CDR3 contains 13 residues. Trimming pared 3 bases from V and 5 bases from J, leaving 7 bases between. CDR1 and CDR2 (germline): SGHTA, FQGNSA. This CDR3 reads CASSFGPNEKLFF. As DNA, the CDR3 is TGTGCCAGCAGCTTCGGGCCGAATGAAAAACTGTTTTTT.

In this sample, this clonotype turned up a few times. The chain carries TRBV19 and TRBJ2-7; D gene unclear. CDR1 LNHDA and CDR2 SQIVND come from the germline V gene (reference sequence). The CDR3 consists of 14 residues. The V and J ends lost 3 bases and 5 bases respectively, with 14 bases between them. The CDR3 reads CASSITPLGHEQYF. CDR3 nucleotide sequence: TGTGCCAGTAGTATCACCCCCCTCGGCCACGAGCAGTACTTC.

The V and J genes are TRBV7-2 and TRBJ2-1; a weak D match, TRBD1 (6 bases). V gave up 5 bases and J gave up 3 bases, with 17 bases separating them. This CDR3 region has 16 residues. In germline, CDR1 is SGHTA, CDR2 FQGNSA. CDR3 DNA: TGTGCCAGCAGCACTAGGGTAGGGGGTCTCTACAATGAGCAGTTCTTC. Protein: CASSTRVGGLYNEQFF.

This clonotype occurred a few times. The chain combines TRBV4-1 with TRBJ2-3; TRBD2 matches at 9 bases. There are 17 residues in the CDR3. The V gene's germline CDR1 is MGHRA and CDR2 YSYEKL. The trim removed 4 bases at V and 5 bases at J, leaving 13 bases unmatched. CDR3 coding DNA: TGCGCCAGCAGCCTGGAATTGGATAGCGGGGGTATAGATACGCAGTATTTT. Its protein product is CASSLELDSGGIDTQYF.

This clonotype was observed a handful of times. V usage is TRBV6-5 and J usage is TRBJ1-6; 7 bases agree with TRBD1. CDR3 length: 14 residues. Germline V gene data show CDR1 as MNHEY and CDR2 as SVGAGI. V shed 8 bases, J shed 5 bases, and the junction held 6 bases outside the gene matches. The CDR3 DNA reads as TGTGCCAGCCGCAATACAGGGGATAATTCACCCCTCCACTTT. It encodes CASRNTGDNSPLHF.

The J gene is TRBJ2-7, the V gene TRBV7-9; TRBD2 matches 10 bases. The length of the CDR3 is 21 residues. With V trimmed by 5 bases and J by 0 bases, 22 bases remained unmatched. Looked up from germline, CDR1 is SEHNR and CDR2 is FQNEAQ (reference sequence). The CDR3 DNA follows: TGTGCCAGCAGCGCCCCCAGACTTCTAGCGGGGGCCCTTACAAGCTCCTACGAGCAGTACTTC. This gives the protein CASSAPRLLAGALTSSYEQYF.

The V and J genes are TRBV5-6 and TRBJ2-4; D unresolved. The germline gives CDR1 SGHDT, CDR2 YYEEEE. Trimming removed 1 base from V and 0 bases from J, with 11 bases in between. This CDR3 is built from 16 residues. The chain's CDR3 is CASSLRANLAKNIQYF. Written as DNA, the CDR3 is TGTGCCAGCAGCTTGAGGGCTAATCTAGCCAAAAACATTCAGTACTTC.

The J gene is TRBJ1-1, the V gene TRBV5-1; D gene unclear. The CDR3 has 13 amino acids. Trimming removed 5 bases at V and 3 bases at J, with 11 bases between. CDR1 and CDR2 (germline): SGHRS, YFSETQ. CDR3 DNA: TGCGCCAGCAGTCGCGGGGATTACACTGAAGCTTTCTTT. The encoded protein is CASSRGDYTEAFF.

The chain has TRBV7-2 and TRBJ1-1, with unresolved D. The CDR3 extends over 13 amino acids. Between the trimmed V and J ends, which lost 5 bases and 3 bases, there was a span of 10 bases. In germline, CDR1 is SGHTA, CDR2 FQGNSA. DNA for the CDR3: TGTGCCAGCAGCCCCGGGAAGTACACTGAAGCTTTCTTT. Amino acids: CASSPGKYTEAFF.

This sequence joins TRBV4-3 and TRBJ1-1, with unresolved D. Between the trimmed V and J ends, which lost 0 bases and 3 bases, there was a span of 11 bases. CDR1 is LGHNA, CDR2 YSLEER, per germline. This CDR3 region has 15 residues. CDR3 DNA sequence: TGCGCCAGCAGCCAAGACGACGGAGCGGACACTGAAGCTTTCTTT. It yields the protein CASSQDDGADTEAFF.